This record covers a single T cell receptor beta chain. Its antigen is as yet unknown. Trimming removed 3 bases at V and 0 bases at J, with 18 bases between. This CDR3 contains 18 residues. Per the germline V gene, CDR1 is KGHSH and CDR2 is LQKENI. The entry originates in a study of T cell responses to AZD1222 COVID-19 vaccine. Whole-study findings and limits: Increased Spike-specific TCR breadth and depth were observed after two AZD1222 doses. White British people made up most donors, females outnumbered males, and clonal diversity was possibly underestimated. The study sampled repertoires only after the peak T cell response. Baseline serology detected seropositivity in only six AZD1222 recipients.

Assay: immunoSEQ multiplex PCR; the TCRdb copy retains only in-frame clones and omits some. The table shows about 150,000 clones, with approximately 78% occurring only once. The chain uses TRBV18 and TRBJ1-3; D call uncertain. The material was peripheral blood, obtained on day 0 of MenACWY control vaccination. The TCR sequence derives from an adult in good health. CDR3 residues: CASSPGIGGEPSGNTIYF. The CDR3 DNA reads as TGTGCCAGCTCACCCGGGATTGGAGGCGAACCCTCTGGAAACACCATATATTTT. The whole variable domain, filled in from reference TRBV18 and TRBJ1-3, reads NAGVMQNPRHLVRRRGQEARLRCSPMKGHSHVYWYRQLPEEGLKFMVYLQKENIIDESGMPKERFSAEFPKEGPSILRIQQVVRGDSAAYFCASSPGIGGEPSGNTIYFGEGSWLTVV.